The 12 T cell receptor beta chains below all came from one sample that was sequenced in a study of T cells in Graves' hyperthyroidism and ophthalmopathy. The investigators amplified TCR beta CDR3 regions from RNA transcripts. Researchers ran a first-round RT-PCR on the TCR CDR3 using the HTBI primer set. TCRdb redid the calling of the multiplex PCR reads with MiXCR, one entry per CDR3 protein. The table shows 300,000 to 450,000 distinct CDR3 sequences, with 14% occurring only once. Source material: blood. The receptors were sampled from a woman aged 60-75 years with Graves' hyperthyroidism.

This clonotype was observed many times. The chain employs TRBV18 and TRBJ2-3; D gene uncertain. The CDR3 totals 13 residues. The germline V gene encodes CDR1 KGHSH and CDR2 LQKENI. V was cut by 2 bases and J by 2 bases, with 5 bases left in between. The CDR3 sequence: CASSPADTDTQYF. The CDR3 coding sequence is TGTGCCAGCTCACCAGCCGACACAGATACGCAGTATTTT.

This clonotype was counted only a few times. This sequence joins TRBV20-1 and TRBJ2-3; D call uncertain. Germline V gives CDR1 DFQATT, CDR2 SNEGSKA (reference sequence). This CDR3 has 12 residues. V shed 0 bases and J shed 6 bases, with 7 bases lying between them. The CDR3 loop is CSARDKDDTQYF. The CDR3 coding sequence is TGCAGTGCTAGAGATAAGGACGATACGCAGTATTTT.

The rearrangement joins TRBV5-6 to TRBJ1-5; maybe TRBD1 (5 bases). Germline CDR1 is SGHDT and CDR2 is YYEEEE. This CDR3 spans 16 amino acids. V lost 4 bases to trimming and J lost 5 bases, with 19 bases between them. CDR3 amino acids: CASSGGAAAPHQPQHF. The CDR3 DNA reads TGTGCCAGCAGCGGAGGGGCAGCAGCCCCCCATCAGCCCCAGCATTTT. The full variable domain, completed using reference TRBV5-6 and TRBJ1-5, is DAGVTQSPTHLIKTRGQQVTLRCSPKSGHDTVSWYQQALGQGPQFIFQYYEEEERQRGNFPDRFSGHQFPNYSSELNVNALLLGDSALYLCASSGGAAAPHQPQHFGDGTRLSIL.

The sample holds many counts of this clonotype. The rearrangement links TRBV12-5 to TRBJ2-1; 16 positions match TRBD2. With V trimmed by 1 base and J by 4 bases, 10 bases remained unmatched. The CDR3 is made up of 20 amino acids. The germline gives CDR1 LGHNT, CDR2 FRNRAP. The CDR3 coding sequence is TGTGCTAGTGGTTTGGGACCGGGACTAGCGGGAGGGGGGGGATACAATGAGCAGTTCTTC. Translating gives CASGLGPGLAGGGGYNEQFF.

This clonotype was seen repeatedly, ten times or more. The chain links TRBV29-1 to TRBJ1-4; D gene ambiguous. Trimming removed 3 bases from V and 4 bases from J, with 12 bases in between. Germline V gives CDR1 SQVTM, CDR2 ANQGSEA. The CDR3 totals 14 residues. The CDR3 bases are TGCAGCGTTGACCTGGACGCGAGTAATGAAAAACTGTTTTTT. Residues: CSVDLDASNEKLFF. The complete variable domain, with remaining parts taken from reference TRBV29-1 and TRBJ1-4, reads SAVISQKPSRDICQRGTSLTIQCQVDSQVTMMFWYRQQPGQSLTLIATANQGSEATYESGFVIDKFPISRPNLTFSTLTVSNMSPEDSSIYLCSVDLDASNEKLFFGSGTQLSVL.

The chain links TRBV5-6 to TRBJ2-3; D is undetermined. The V gene's germline CDR1 is SGHDT and CDR2 YYEEEE. This CDR3 contains 14 residues. V was cut by 2 bases and J by 6 bases, with 13 bases left in between. The CDR3 here is CASSLGRHGDTQYF. The CDR3 DNA reads as TGTGCCAGCAGCTTAGGACGCCACGGGGATACGCAGTATTTT.

This clonotype has at least ten counts. The chain combines TRBV10-3 with TRBJ1-3; D remains unclear. There are 15 residues in the CDR3. Trimming stripped 3 bases from V and 0 bases from J, with 9 bases between. Per the germline V gene, CDR1 is ENHRY and CDR2 is SYGVKD. CDR3 DNA: TGTGCCATCAGTGAACCCGACAACTCTGGAAACACCATATATTTT. Amino acid sequence: CAISEPDNSGNTIYF.

J is TRBJ1-1 and V is TRBV7-9; 9 nucleotides agree with TRBD1. V trimming: 0 bases; J trimming: 3 bases; junction bases outside the gene matches: 5. CDR1 and CDR2 (germline): SEHNR, FQNEAQ (reference sequence). The CDR3 loop spans 16 amino acids. The CDR3 sequence: CASSLALQGAHTEAFF. CDR3 in DNA: TGTGCCAGCAGCTTAGCATTACAGGGGGCGCACACTGAAGCTTTCTTT.

This clonotype was seen more than once but under ten times. The V call is TRBV29-1, the J call TRBJ2-1; the D is unclear. CDR3 size: 12 residues. V lost 7 bases and J lost 1, with 8 bases in between. Germline assignment: CDR1 SQVTM and CDR2 ANQGSEA. The CDR3 nucleotides read TGCAGCGGTACAGAGTCCTACAATGAGCAGTTCTTC. Translating it yields CSGTESYNEQFF.

The genes are TRBV19 and TRBJ2-1; 8 bases align to TRBD2. This CDR3 is built from 15 residues. The trim removed 3 bases at V and 10 bases at J, leaving 11 bases unmatched. The germline V gene encodes CDR1 LNHDA and CDR2 SQIVND (reference sequence). CDR3 in amino acids: CASSIGTRILAEQFF. CDR3 coding DNA: TGTGCCAGTAGTATTGGGACTAGGATTCTGGCCGAGCAGTTCTTC.

This clonotype was counted at least ten times. This chain links TRBV13 with TRBJ1-1; 10 bases are shared with TRBD1. V gave up 5 bases and J gave up 1 base; unmatched junction bases: 7. Germline CDR1 and CDR2: PRHDT and FYEKMQ (reference sequence). This CDR3 contains 16 residues. Here the CDR3 DNA reads TGTGCCAGCAGCAGCACCCGGGACAGGGGGAACACTGAAGCTTTCTTT. The encoded protein is CASSSTRDRGNTEAFF.

The chain combines TRBV9 with TRBJ2-1; 10 positions agree with TRBD2. The CDR3 has 17 residues. Germline V lookup: CDR1 SGDLS, CDR2 YYNGEE. The V and J ends lost 0 bases and 9 bases, in that order; junction bases with no gene match: 12. The CDR3 is CASSVGSSGRLASEQFF. For the CDR3, the DNA is TGTGCCAGCAGCGTAGGCTCTAGCGGGAGATTGGCTAGTGAGCAGTTCTTC.